The 5 T cell receptor beta chains reported below all come from one sample, sequenced in a study of T cell responses to AZD1222 COVID-19 vaccine. Clones were sequenced by immunoSEQ multiplex PCR, and TCRdb holds only the in-frame ones, with some missing. The sample has about 100,000 clones, 80% to 90% seen once. Sequencing was performed on peripheral blood, taken on day 0 of AZD1222 vaccination. These receptors all stem from an adult in good health.

This clone is a singleton in its sample. V and J are TRBV19 and TRBJ1-5, with D tentatively TRBD1 (5 bases). The V gene lost 1 base and the J gene lost 4 bases, with 17 bases spanning the gap. The germline CDR1 and CDR2 sequences are LNHDA and SQIVND (reference sequence). This CDR3 region has 17 residues. CDR3 sequence: CASSIGRGNRPNQPQHF. For the CDR3, the DNA is TGTGCCAGTAGTATAGGGCGGGGGAACCGCCCTAATCAGCCCCAGCATTTT.

The chain employs TRBV7-9 and TRBJ1-3; possible D gene TRBD1, 6 bases. From germline, CDR1 is SEHNR and CDR2 FQNEAQ (reference sequence). V lost 6 bases to trimming and J lost 0 bases, with 12 bases between them. This CDR3 contains 15 residues. For the CDR3, the DNA is TGTGCCAGCAGGTCGGGACAAAGCTCTGGAAACACCATATATTTT. Translating it yields CASRSGQSSGNTIYF.

V is TRBV5-1 and J is TRBJ1-2; no clear D. Trimming removed 6 bases at V and 2 bases at J, with 14 bases between. This CDR3 is built from 14 residues. CDR1 and CDR2 (germline): SGHRS, YFSETQ. The CDR3 region has the DNA TGCGCCAGCACTCCTTCCCCAGGCAACTATGGCTACACCTTC. Its protein is CASTPSPGNYGYTF.

This clone was detected only once. The genes are TRBV10-3 and TRBJ1-3, with unresolved D. Germline CDR1 reads ENHRY; CDR2 reads SYGVKD. Trimming removed 0 bases at V and 5 bases at J, with 8 bases between. There are 14 residues in the CDR3. CDR3 nucleotides: TGTGCCATCAGTGAGTCGCCAGGTAGAAACACCATATATTTT. Translation: CAISESPGRNTIYF.

The chain recombines TRBV30 with TRBJ1-2; possibly TRBD1 for D (6 bases). Germline values: CDR1 GTSNPN, CDR2 SVGIG (reference sequence). Between the trimmed V and J ends, which lost 1 base and 4 bases, there was a span of 19 bases. The CDR3 spans 16 residues. CDR3 amino acids: CAWSGNWGATLYGYTF. The CDR3 DNA sequence: TGTGCCTGGAGTGGAAATTGGGGGGCTACCCTCTATGGCTACACCTTC.